One and the same sample provided the 4 T cell receptor beta chains below, sequenced in a study of T cell repertoires in cytomegalovirus infection. These receptors are not linked to any known antigen. Each CDR3 protein gets one entry after TCRdb re-called the reads with MiXCR. The sample gives 900,000 to 950,000 distinct CDR3 sequences, around 32% of which show up once; 10% to 15% is in the top ten. Here the sequenced sample was cultured CD8+ T cells from PBMCs, taken from culture after CMV antigen stimulation. Receptor source: a human donor in good health (CMV status not recorded). Some clones in this sample may be carry-over from other donors' samples.

This clonotype has more than one count but fewer than ten. V and J are TRBV7-9 and TRBJ1-2; D is unclear. V lost 6 bases, J lost 7 bases, and 15 bases lay in between. Germline loops: CDR1 SEHNR, CDR2 FQNEAQ (reference sequence). The CDR3 length is 13 residues. The DNA of the CDR3 is TGTGCCAGCAGACCTGGGAGCCCGGGTGGCTACACCTTC. This translates into CASRPGSPGGYTF.

The gene calls are TRBV19 and TRBJ1-2; D remains unclear. With 0 bases removed from V and 4 bases from J, the gap between germline ends came to 15 bases. CDR3 size: 16 residues. Germline-derived CDR1 and CDR2 are LNHDA and SQIVND (reference sequence). The CDR3 region is CASSIDQQPLGYGYTF. The CDR3 DNA reads as TGTGCCAGTAGTATAGATCAACAGCCCTTAGGCTATGGCTACACCTTC.

The V and J genes are TRBV6-2 or TRBV6-3 and TRBJ2-3; 7 bases align to TRBD2. The CDR3 is 14 residues long. Germline CDR1 MNHEY, CDR2 SVGEGT. V lost 4 bases to trimming and J lost 2 bases; unmatched junction nucleotides: 3. The CDR3 sequence: CASSSSGITDTQYF. CDR3 bases: TGTGCCAGCAGTTCCAGCGGGATCACAGATACGCAGTATTTT.

Ten or more counts support this clonotype. The rearrangement links TRBV7-6 to TRBJ2-1; no clear D gene. Germline V gene lookup returns CDR1 SGHVS and CDR2 FNYEAQ. The V and J ends lost 2 bases and 0 bases respectively, with 8 bases between them. The length of the CDR3 is 15 residues. CDR3 bases: TGTGCCAGCAGCTTACAGCCTGTCTCCTACAATGAGCAGTTCTTC. This gives the protein CASSLQPVSYNEQFF. Full variable domain (remainder filled in from reference TRBV7-6 and TRBJ2-1): GAGVSQSPRYKVTKRGQDVALRCDPISGHVSLYWYRQALGQGPEFLTYFNYEAQQDKSGLPNDRFSAERPEGSISTLTIQRTEQRDSAMYRCASSLQPVSYNEQFFGPGTRLTVL.